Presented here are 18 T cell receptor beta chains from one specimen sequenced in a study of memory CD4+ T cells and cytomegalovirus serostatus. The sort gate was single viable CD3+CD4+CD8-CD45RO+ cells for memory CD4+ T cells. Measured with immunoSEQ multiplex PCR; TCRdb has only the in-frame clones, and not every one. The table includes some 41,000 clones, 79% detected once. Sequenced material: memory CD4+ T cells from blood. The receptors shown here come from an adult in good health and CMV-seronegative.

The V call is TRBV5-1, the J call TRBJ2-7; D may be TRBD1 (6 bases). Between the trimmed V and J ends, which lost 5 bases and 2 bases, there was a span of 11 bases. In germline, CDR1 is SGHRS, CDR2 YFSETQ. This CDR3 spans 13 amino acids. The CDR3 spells CASRAGGTYEQYF. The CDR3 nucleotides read TGCGCCAGCAGGGCTGGGGGCACCTACGAGCAGTACTTC.

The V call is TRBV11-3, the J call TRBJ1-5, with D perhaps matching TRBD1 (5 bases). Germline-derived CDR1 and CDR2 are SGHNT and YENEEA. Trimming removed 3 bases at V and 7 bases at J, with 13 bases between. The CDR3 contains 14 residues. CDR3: CASSFQGAGQPQHF. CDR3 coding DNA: TGTGCCAGCAGCTTTCAAGGGGCAGGACAGCCCCAGCATTTT.

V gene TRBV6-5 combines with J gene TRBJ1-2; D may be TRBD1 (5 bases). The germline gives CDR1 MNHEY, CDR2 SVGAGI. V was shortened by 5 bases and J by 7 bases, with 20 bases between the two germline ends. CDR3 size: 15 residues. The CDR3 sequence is CASSTGGRDRRGYTF. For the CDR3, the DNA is TGTGCCAGCAGTACTGGTGGCAGGGATAGACGTGGCTACACCTTC.

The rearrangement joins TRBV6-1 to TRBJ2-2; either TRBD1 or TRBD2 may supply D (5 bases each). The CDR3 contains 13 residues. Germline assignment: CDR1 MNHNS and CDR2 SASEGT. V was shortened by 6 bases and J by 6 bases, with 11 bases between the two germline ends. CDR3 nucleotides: TGTGCCAGCAGACTCGGGACCCCCGGGGAGCTGTTTTTT. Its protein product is CASRLGTPGELFF.

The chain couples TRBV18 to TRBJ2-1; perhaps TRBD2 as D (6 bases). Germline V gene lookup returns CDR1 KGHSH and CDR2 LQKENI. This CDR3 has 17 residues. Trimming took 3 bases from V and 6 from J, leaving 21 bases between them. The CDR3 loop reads CASSPRHQGGTLNEQFF. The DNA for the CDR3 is TGTGCCAGCTCACCTCGACACCAAGGAGGGACCCTCAATGAGCAGTTCTTC. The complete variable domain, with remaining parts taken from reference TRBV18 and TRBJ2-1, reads NAGVMQNPRHLVRRRGQEARLRCSPMKGHSHVYWYRQLPEEGLKFMVYLQKENIIDESGMPKERFSAEFPKEGPSILRIQQVVRGDSAAYFCASSPRHQGGTLNEQFFGPGTRLTVL.

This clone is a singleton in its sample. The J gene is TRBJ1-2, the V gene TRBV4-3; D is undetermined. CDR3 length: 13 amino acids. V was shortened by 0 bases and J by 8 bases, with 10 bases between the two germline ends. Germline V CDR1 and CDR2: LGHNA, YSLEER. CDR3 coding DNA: TGCGCCAGCAGCCAAGAACTTAGAAGGGGCTACACCTTC. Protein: CASSQELRRGYTF.

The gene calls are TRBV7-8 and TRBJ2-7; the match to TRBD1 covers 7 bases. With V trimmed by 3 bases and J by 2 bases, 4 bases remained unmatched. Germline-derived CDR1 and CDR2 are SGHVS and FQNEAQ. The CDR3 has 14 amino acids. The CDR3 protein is CASSFSGQPYEQYF. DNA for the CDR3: TGTGCCAGCAGCTTTTCGGGACAGCCCTACGAGCAGTACTTC.

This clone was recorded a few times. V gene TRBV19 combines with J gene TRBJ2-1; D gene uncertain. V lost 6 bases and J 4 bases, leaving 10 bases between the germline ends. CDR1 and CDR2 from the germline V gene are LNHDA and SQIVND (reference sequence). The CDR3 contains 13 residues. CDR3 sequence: CASRRGSYNEQFF. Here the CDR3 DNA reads TGTGCCAGTAGAAGAGGTAGTTACAATGAGCAGTTCTTC. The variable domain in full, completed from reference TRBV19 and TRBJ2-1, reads DGGITQSPKYLFRKEGQNVTLSCEQNLNHDAMYWYRQDPGQGLRLIYYSQIVNDFQKGDIAEGYSVSREKKESFPLTVTSAQKNPTAFYLCASRRGSYNEQFFGPGTRLTVL.

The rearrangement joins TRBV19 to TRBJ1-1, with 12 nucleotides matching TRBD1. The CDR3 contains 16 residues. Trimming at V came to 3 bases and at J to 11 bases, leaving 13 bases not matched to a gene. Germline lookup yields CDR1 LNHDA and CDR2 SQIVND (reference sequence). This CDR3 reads CASSMETRDRGRRAFF. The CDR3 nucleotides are TGTGCCAGTAGTATGGAAACCCGGGACAGGGGGCGCCGGGCTTTCTTT. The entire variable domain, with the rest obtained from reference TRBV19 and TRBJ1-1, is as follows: DGGITQSPKYLFRKEGQNVTLSCEQNLNHDAMYWYRQDPGQGLRLIYYSQIVNDFQKGDIAEGYSVSREKKESFPLTVTSAQKNPTAFYLCASSMETRDRGRRAFFGQGTRLTVV.

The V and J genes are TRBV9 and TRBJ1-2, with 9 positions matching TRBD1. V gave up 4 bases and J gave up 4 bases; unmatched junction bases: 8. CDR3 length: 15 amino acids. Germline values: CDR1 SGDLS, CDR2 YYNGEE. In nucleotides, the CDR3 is TGTGCCAGCAGCTCGGGGACAGGGAATCGCTATGGCTACACCTTC. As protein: CASSSGTGNRYGYTF. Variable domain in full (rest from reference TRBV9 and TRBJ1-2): DSGVTQTPKHLITATGQRVTLRCSPRSGDLSVYWYQQSLDQGLQFLIQYYNGEERAKGNILERFSAQQFPDLHSELNLSSLELGDSALYFCASSSGTGNRYGYTFGSGTRLTVV.

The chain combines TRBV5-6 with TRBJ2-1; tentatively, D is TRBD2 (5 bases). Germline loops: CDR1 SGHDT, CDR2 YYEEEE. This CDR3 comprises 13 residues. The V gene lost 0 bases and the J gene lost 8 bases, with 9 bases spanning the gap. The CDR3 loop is CASSLDFGDEQFF. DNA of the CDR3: TGTGCCAGCAGCTTGGATTTCGGGGATGAGCAGTTCTTC.

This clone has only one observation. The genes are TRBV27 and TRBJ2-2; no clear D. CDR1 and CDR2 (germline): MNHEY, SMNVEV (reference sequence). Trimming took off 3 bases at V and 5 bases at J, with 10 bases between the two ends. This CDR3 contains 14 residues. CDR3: CASSFTVVTGELFF. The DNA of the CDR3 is TGTGCCAGCAGTTTCACAGTCGTGACCGGGGAGCTGTTTTTT.

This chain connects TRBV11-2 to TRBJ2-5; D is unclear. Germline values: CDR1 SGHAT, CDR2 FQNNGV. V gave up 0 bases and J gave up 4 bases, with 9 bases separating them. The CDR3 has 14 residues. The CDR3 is CASSLDPGGETQYF. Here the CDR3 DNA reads TGTGCCAGCAGCTTAGATCCCGGTGGAGAGACCCAGTACTTC.

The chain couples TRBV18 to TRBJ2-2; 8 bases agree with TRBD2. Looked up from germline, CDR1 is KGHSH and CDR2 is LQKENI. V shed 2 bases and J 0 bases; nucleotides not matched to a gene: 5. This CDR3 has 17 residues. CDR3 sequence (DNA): TGTGCCAGCTCACCAAGATTAGCGGGGTCGAACACCGGGGAGCTGTTTTTT. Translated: CASSPRLAGSNTGELFF.

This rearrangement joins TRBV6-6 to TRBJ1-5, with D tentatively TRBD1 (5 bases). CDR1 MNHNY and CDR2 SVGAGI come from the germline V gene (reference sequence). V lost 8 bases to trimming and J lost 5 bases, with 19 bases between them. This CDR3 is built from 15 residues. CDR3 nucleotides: TGTGCCAGCGTAAAGGGAAGGGGAATTCATCAGCCCCAGCATTTT. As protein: CASVKGRGIHQPQHF.

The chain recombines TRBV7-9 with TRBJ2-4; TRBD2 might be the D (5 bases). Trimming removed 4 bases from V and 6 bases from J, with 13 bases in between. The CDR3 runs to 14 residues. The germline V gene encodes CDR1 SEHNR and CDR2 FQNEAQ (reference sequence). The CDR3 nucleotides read TGTGCCAGCAGCTCGAATTCCGGGGTAAACATTCAGTACTTC. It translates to CASSSNSGVNIQYF.

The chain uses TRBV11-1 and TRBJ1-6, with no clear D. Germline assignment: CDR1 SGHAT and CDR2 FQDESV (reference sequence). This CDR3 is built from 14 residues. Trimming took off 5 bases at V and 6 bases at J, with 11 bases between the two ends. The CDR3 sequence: CASSPDGFNSPLHF. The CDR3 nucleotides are TGTGCCAGCAGCCCGGACGGCTTTAATTCACCCCTCCACTTT.

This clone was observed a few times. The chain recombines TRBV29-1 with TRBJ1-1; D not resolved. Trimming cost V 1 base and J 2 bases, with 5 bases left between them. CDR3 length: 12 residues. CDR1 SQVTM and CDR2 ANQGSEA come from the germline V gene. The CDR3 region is CSVEGANTEAFF. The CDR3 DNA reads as TGCAGCGTTGAAGGGGCTAACACTGAAGCTTTCTTT.